The 20 T cell receptor beta chains in this list originate from one sample, sequenced in a study of T-cell memory formation after mild COVID-19. One entry per CDR3 protein results from TCRdb running MiXCR on the 5' RACE reads. The repertoire holds approximately 150,000 distinct CDR3 sequences, with under 25% as singletons. Sequenced material: PBMCs or a T cell subset sorted from them (not recorded which). The receptors stem from an adult woman who had mild COVID-19 (a few samples of this study predate the infection). Cell type and time point are not known.

A few counts support this clonotype. The V call is TRBV29-1, the J call TRBJ2-7; 10 nucleotides align to TRBD2. V dropped 4 bases and J dropped 0; count of bases not matched to a gene: 3. Looked up from germline, CDR1 is SQVTM and CDR2 is ANQGSEA. The CDR3 is 14 amino acids. CDR3: CSVVLAGSSYEQYF. The DNA for the CDR3 is TGCAGCGTTGTACTAGCGGGAAGCTCCTACGAGCAGTACTTC.

This clonotype was recorded a few times. The chain employs TRBV5-1 and TRBJ1-4; D is undetermined. V shed 4 bases and J shed 0 bases, with 10 bases lying between them. The CDR3 consists of 15 residues. The V gene's germline CDR1 is SGHRS and CDR2 YFSETQ. In DNA, the CDR3 is TGCGCCAGCAGCCGCGACGGAGCAACTAATGAAAAACTGTTTTTT. It encodes CASSRDGATNEKLFF.

This clonotype was found a few times. This chain connects TRBV20-1 to TRBJ2-1, with TRBD2 matching 7 bases. Germline CDR1 reads DFQATT; CDR2 reads SNEGSKA (reference sequence). This CDR3 is built from 15 residues. V lost 0 bases, J lost 10 bases, and 12 bases stayed unmatched. CDR3 loop: CSARDLREILPEQFF. CDR3 nucleotides: TGCAGTGCTAGAGATCTGCGGGAGATACTTCCCGAGCAGTTCTTC.

The chain couples TRBV7-3 to TRBJ2-1; D may be TRBD2 (6 bases). CDR1 and CDR2 from the germline V gene are SGHTA and FQGTGA. The V gene lost 5 bases and the J gene lost 4 bases, with 15 bases spanning the gap. This CDR3 spans 15 amino acids. For the CDR3, the DNA is TGTGCCAGCAGCGCAAGTGGCGGGGATTACAATGAGCAGTTCTTC. Residues: CASSASGGDYNEQFF.

This clonotype was counted a few times. The rearrangement uses TRBV14 and TRBJ2-3, with D possibly being TRBD1 (5 bases). Germline assignment: CDR1 SGHDN and CDR2 FVKESK. Trimming pared 0 bases from V and 3 bases from J, leaving 19 bases between. The CDR3 has 18 amino acids. This chain's CDR3 is CASSQDRGRVSPTDTQYF. The CDR3 bases are TGTGCCAGCAGCCAAGATAGGGGCAGGGTCAGCCCGACAGATACGCAGTATTTT.

This clonotype came up a few times. The chain is built from TRBV30 and TRBJ2-4; 11 nucleotides agree with TRBD2. Germline V gene data show CDR1 as GTSNPN and CDR2 as SVGIG (reference sequence). Trimming removed 0 bases from V and 6 bases from J; junction bases left unmatched: 7. CDR3 length: 16 residues. The chain's CDR3 is CAWSVRASGGPNIQYF. The CDR3 DNA reads TGTGCCTGGAGTGTCAGGGCTAGCGGGGGGCCAAACATTCAGTACTTC.

CDR3 amino acids: CASRELGGNEQFF. CDR3 in DNA: TGTGCCAGCAGAGAACTGGGGGGCAATGAGCAGTTCTTC. The V and J genes are TRBV6-5 and TRBJ2-1, with D perhaps matching TRBD2 (6 bases). CDR3 length equals 13 residues. Per the germline V gene, CDR1 is MNHEY and CDR2 is SVGAGI. Trimming stripped 6 bases from V and 6 bases from J, with 12 bases between.

This clonotype was seen a few times. The V gene is TRBV20-1, the J gene TRBJ1-4; the D gene is possibly TRBD1 (5 bases). Germline CDR1 and CDR2: DFQATT and SNEGSKA (reference sequence). The germline V and J ends were trimmed by 6 bases and 4 bases, with 12 bases remaining between them. The CDR3 has 13 residues. The CDR3: CSASRGINEKLFF. For the CDR3, the DNA is TGCAGTGCGAGTCGGGGGATTAATGAAAAACTGTTTTTT.

This clonotype was seen a few times. The chain is built from TRBV7-2 and TRBJ1-5, with D maybe TRBD1 (5 bases). Between the trimmed V and J ends, which lost 0 bases and 10 bases, there was a span of 22 bases. This CDR3 region has 17 residues. The germline CDR1 and CDR2 sequences are SGHTA and FQGNSA. CDR3 loop: CASSLASGALAYEPQHF. DNA for the CDR3: TGTGCCAGCAGCTTAGCTTCCGGGGCCTTAGCGTACGAACCCCAGCATTTT.

The chain uses TRBV29-1 and TRBJ1-2; D ambiguous. Germline V gives CDR1 SQVTM, CDR2 ANQGSEA. This CDR3 region has 12 residues. V shed 7 bases and J shed 6 bases, with 15 bases lying between them. DNA for the CDR3: TGCAGCGCAGAGGCTGTCTCCGATGGCTACACCTTC. It specifies CSAEAVSDGYTF.

This clonotype was found a few times. The V and J genes are TRBV5-1 and TRBJ2-4; D ambiguous. With 0 bases removed from V and 2 bases from J, the gap between germline ends came to 9 bases. CDR1 and CDR2 (germline): SGHRS, YFSETQ. The CDR3 is 15 residues long. The CDR3 nucleotides read TGCGCCAGCAGCTTGGCCGACTCAACCAAAAACATTCAGTACTTC. Translation: CASSLADSTKNIQYF.

The V and J genes are TRBV9 and TRBJ1-1, with D tentatively TRBD1 (5 bases). Trimming cost V 3 bases and J 2 bases, with 8 bases left between them. CDR3 size: 13 residues. Germline CDR1 and CDR2: SGDLS and YYNGEE. This chain's CDR3 is CASSAGHNTEAFF. CDR3 nucleotide sequence: TGTGCCAGCAGCGCCGGACATAACACTGAAGCTTTCTTT. Full variable domain (missing parts from reference TRBV9 and TRBJ1-1): DSGVTQTPKHLITATGQRVTLRCSPRSGDLSVYWYQQSLDQGLQFLIQYYNGEERAKGNILERFSAQQFPDLHSELNLSSLELGDSALYFCASSAGHNTEAFFGQGTRLTVV.

This clonotype has a handful of counts. V gene TRBV6-6 combines with J gene TRBJ2-4; D unclear. Looked up from germline, CDR1 is MNHNY and CDR2 is SVGAGI (reference sequence). V was shortened by 0 bases and J by 0 bases, with 9 bases between the two germline ends. The CDR3 has 16 residues. CDR3 bases: TGTGCCAGCAGTTACTCGCAGACACTAGCCAAAAACATTCAGTACTTC. Translating gives CASSYSQTLAKNIQYF.

This clonotype appeared a few times. This chain uses TRBV7-2 with TRBJ2-1; D gene uncertain. V was shortened by 3 bases and J by 7 bases, with 19 bases between the two germline ends. Germline lookup yields CDR1 SGHTA and CDR2 FQGNSA. This CDR3 is built from 16 residues. For the CDR3, the DNA is TGTGCCAGCAGCTTGAACCCAAGGCAGGTGGTAAATGAGCAGTTCTTC. Its translation: CASSLNPRQVVNEQFF.

This clonotype occurred a few times. The CDR3 loop is CASSLCRMGLAGGYVETQYF. The CDR3 DNA reads as TGTGCCAGCAGCTTATGTCGGATGGGACTAGCGGGAGGCTATGTAGAGACCCAGTACTTC. The chain employs TRBV7-4 and TRBJ2-5; 15 bases map to TRBD2. The CDR3 runs 20 residues. Per germline, CDR1 SGHVT and CDR2 SQSDAQ. J gave up 4 bases and V 2 bases, and 14 bases lay outside the gene matches. Filled out from reference TRBV7-4 and TRBJ2-5, the complete variable domain reads GAGVSQSPRYKVAKRGRDVALRCDSISGHVTLYWYRQTLGQGSEVLTYSQSDAQRDKSGRPSGRFSAERPERSVSTLKIQRTEQGDSAVYLCASSLCRMGLAGGYVETQYFGPGTRLLVL.

This clonotype was detected only a few times. The chain recombines TRBV12-3 or TRBV12-4 with TRBJ2-7, with 8 bases identical to TRBD1. The CDR3 length is 16 residues. Trimming cost V 4 bases and J 0 bases; bases outside gene matches: 8. The chain's CDR3 is CASSSGQALFSYEQYF. In DNA form, the CDR3 reads TGTGCCAGCAGTTCGGGACAGGCCCTCTTCTCCTACGAGCAGTACTTC.

This clonotype has only a few counts. The chain links TRBV5-1 to TRBJ1-1; the D is unclear. CDR1 SGHRS and CDR2 YFSETQ come from the germline V gene. The germline V and J ends were trimmed by 1 base and 5 bases, with 12 bases remaining between them. The length of the CDR3 is 14 residues. CDR3 in DNA: TGCGCCAGCAGCTTGTCTGGGAGGCAGACTGAAGCTTTCTTT. Amino acid sequence: CASSLSGRQTEAFF.

In its sample, this clonotype was seen a few times. This chain joins TRBV24-1 and TRBJ2-1; the D is unclear. The V gene's germline CDR1 is KGHDR and CDR2 SFDVKD. CDR3 length equals 11 residues. V lost 7 bases to trimming and J lost 4 bases, with 4 bases between them. CDR3 sequence reads: CATRRYNEQFF. DNA for the CDR3: TGTGCCACCAGGAGATACAATGAGCAGTTCTTC.

This clonotype was picked up many times. The chain employs TRBV7-2 and TRBJ2-7, with 11 nucleotides matching TRBD2. This CDR3 is 13 amino acids long. Germline CDR1 reads SGHTA; CDR2 reads FQGNSA. V was pared by 4 bases and J by 6 bases, with 2 bases of the junction left unmatched. Here the CDR3 reads CASSSGLAGEQYF. The CDR3 DNA reads as TGTGCCAGCAGCTCCGGACTAGCGGGCGAGCAGTACTTC. The whole variable domain, remainder taken from reference TRBV7-2 and TRBJ2-7, is GAGVSQSPSNKVTEKGKDVELRCDPISGHTALYWYRQSLGQGLEFLIYFQGNSAPDKSGLPSDRFSAERTGGSVSTLTIQRTQQEDSAVYLCASSSGLAGEQYFGPGTRLTVT.

This chain uses TRBV24-1 with TRBJ1-5, with 8 positions matching TRBD1. The V and J ends lost 3 bases and 9 bases, in that order; junction bases with no gene match: 6. Germline CDR1 KGHDR, CDR2 SFDVKD. The CDR3 length is 14 residues. CDR3 loop: CATSDPGQARPQHF. As DNA, the CDR3 is TGTGCCACCAGTGATCCGGGACAGGCCCGGCCCCAGCATTTT.